These T cell receptor beta chains were read from a single sample in a study of T cell repertoires in cytomegalovirus infection. TCRdb recomputed calls from the reads with MiXCR, one row per CDR3 protein. Of roughly 350,000 distinct CDR3 sequences detected, about 34% appear once; the ten largest clones hold roughly 14%. The antigens of these receptors remain unknown. Sequenced here: cultured PBMCs, sampled from culture after CMV antigen stimulation. These receptors came from a human donor in good health (CMV status not recorded). Some clones in this sample may be carry-over from other donors' samples. The CDR3 runs from the conserved cysteine through the conserved F or W. The order of the fields is V gene, clone size, J gene, D gene, CDR3 DNA, CDR3 protein. D genes are given only for firm matches. A row's size may be missing; if present it is once, few, many or a size class.

>TRBV7-2|few|TRBJ2-1|.
TGTGCCAGCAGCTCGGCCCATAAAAATGAGCAGTTCTTC
CASSSAHKNEQFF
>TRBV6-1|few|TRBJ2-5|TRBD2
TGTGCCAGCAATCTTAGCGGGTGGGGAGCTGGAGAGACCCAGTACTTC
CASNLSGWGAGETQYF
>TRBV27|.|TRBJ2-1|TRBD2
TGTGCCAGCACTCAACTAGCGGGAGCAGTTGAGCAGTTCTTC
CASTQLAGAVEQFF
>TRBV30|.|TRBJ1-3|.
TGTGCCTGGAGGGGCCGCGGGACACCTGGAAACACCATATATTTT
CAWRGRGTPGNTIYF
>TRBV7-2|.|TRBJ1-1|TRBD1
TGTGCCAGCAGCAAAGGACAGGGGGCAGAGGAAGCTTTCTTT
CASSKGQGAEEAFF
>TRBV9|once|TRBJ2-7|TRBD2
TGTGCCAGCAGCCCAAGCGGGAGCCTTCCCTACGAGCAGTACTTC
CASSPSGSLPYEQYF
>TRBV20-1|once|TRBJ1-5|.
TGCAGTGCCACCGAAGGGCCTCAGCCCCAGCATTTT
CSATEGPQPQHF
>TRBV20-1|.|TRBJ2-3|.
TGCAGTGCTAGAGATCGCCTAGTAACAGATACGCAGTATTTT
CSARDRLVTDTQYF
>TRBV5-6|few|TRBJ1-4|.
TGTGCCAGCAGCTTGGCAGGGCCAAATGAAAAACTGTTTTTT
CASSLAGPNEKLFF
>TRBV6-1|.|TRBJ1-5|TRBD1
TGTGCCAGCAGCGACAGGGTCCAAAATCAGCCCCAGCATTTT
CASSDRVQNQPQHF
>TRBV20-1|.|TRBJ2-1|TRBD2
TGCAGTGCTAGAGATACTCTAGCGGGGGGATACAATGAGCAGTTCTTC
CSARDTLAGGYNEQFF
>TRBV12-3/TRBV12-4|few|TRBJ1-6|.
TGTGCCAGCAGCCGGGAGCTGCAGAATTCACCCCTCCACTTT
CASSRELQNSPLHF
>TRBV19|few|TRBJ2-7|.
TGTGCCAGTACCCCTAGGGACCAGCCCTACGAGCAGTACTTC
CASTPRDQPYEQYF
>TRBV28|few|TRBJ2-1|TRBD2
TGTGCCAGCAGTTTAATGGCGGGAGGGCCCAAGTACAATGAGCAGTTCTTC
CASSLMAGGPKYNEQFF
>TRBV12-3/TRBV12-4|.|TRBJ2-2|TRBD1
TGTGCCAGCAGTAACAGGGGTAACACCGGGGAGCTGTTTTTT
CASSNRGNTGELFF
>TRBV6-5|.|TRBJ2-3|.
TGTGCCAGCAGTTACGAGAACACAGATACGCAGTATTTT
CASSYENTDTQYF
>TRBV4-1|.|TRBJ1-1|.
TGCGCCAGCAGGGGGGTCGCGGGCGGGACTGAAGCTTTCTTT
CASRGVAGGTEAFF
>TRBV7-6|.|TRBJ2-1|TRBD1
TGTGCCAGCAGCTTATCCTCCGGGACAGACAACTTTCAGCAGTTCTTC
CASSLSSGTDNFQQFF